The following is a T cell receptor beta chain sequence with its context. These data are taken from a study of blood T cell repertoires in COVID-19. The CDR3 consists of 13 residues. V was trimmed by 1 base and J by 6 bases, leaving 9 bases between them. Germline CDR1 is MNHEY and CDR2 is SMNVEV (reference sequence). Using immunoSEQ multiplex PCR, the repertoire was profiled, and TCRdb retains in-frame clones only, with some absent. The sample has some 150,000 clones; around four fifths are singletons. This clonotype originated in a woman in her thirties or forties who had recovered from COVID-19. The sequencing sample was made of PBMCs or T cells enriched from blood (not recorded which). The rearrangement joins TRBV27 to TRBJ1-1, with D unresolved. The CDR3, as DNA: TGTGCCAGCAGTTTATTGAGTAGCCCTGAAGCTTTCTTT. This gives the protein CASSLLSSPEAFF.